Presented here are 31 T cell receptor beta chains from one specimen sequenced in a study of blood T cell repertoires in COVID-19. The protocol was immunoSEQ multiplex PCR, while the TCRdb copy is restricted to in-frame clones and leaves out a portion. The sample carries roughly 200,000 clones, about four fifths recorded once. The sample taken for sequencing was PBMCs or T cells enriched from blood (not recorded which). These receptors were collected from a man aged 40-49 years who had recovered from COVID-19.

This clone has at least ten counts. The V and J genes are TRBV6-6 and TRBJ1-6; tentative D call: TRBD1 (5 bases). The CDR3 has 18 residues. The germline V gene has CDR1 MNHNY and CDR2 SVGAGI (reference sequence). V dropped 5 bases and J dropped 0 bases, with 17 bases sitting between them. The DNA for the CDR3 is TGTGCCAGCAGTCCCGCTTCGGGGGGAAGCTCCTATAATTCACCCCTCCACTTT. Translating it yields CASSPASGGSSYNSPLHF.

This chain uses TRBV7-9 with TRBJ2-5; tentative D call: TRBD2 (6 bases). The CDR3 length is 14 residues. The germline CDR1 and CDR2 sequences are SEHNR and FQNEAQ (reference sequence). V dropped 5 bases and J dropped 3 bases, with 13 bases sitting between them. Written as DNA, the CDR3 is TGTGCCAGCAGCAGACTAGTCGGGGAAGAGACCCAGTACTTC. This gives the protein CASSRLVGEETQYF.

The CDR3 nucleotides read TGTGCCAGCAGCGTAGCGGGAGGGCTCAATGAGCAGTTCTTC. Amino acids: CASSVAGGLNEQFF. The gene calls are TRBV9 and TRBJ2-1; 8 nucleotides match TRBD2. The CDR3 is made up of 14 amino acids. Losses at the gene ends were 0 bases for V and 6 bases for J; bases not matched to a gene: 2. Germline CDR1 reads SGDLS; CDR2 reads YYNGEE.

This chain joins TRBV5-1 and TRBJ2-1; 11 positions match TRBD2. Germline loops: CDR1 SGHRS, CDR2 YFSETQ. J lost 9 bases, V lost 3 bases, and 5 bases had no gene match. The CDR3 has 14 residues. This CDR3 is CASSSLAGEGEQFF. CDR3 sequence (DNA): TGCGCCAGCAGCTCACTAGCGGGAGAGGGTGAGCAGTTCTTC. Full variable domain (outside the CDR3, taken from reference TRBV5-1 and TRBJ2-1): KAGVTQTPRYLIKTRGQQVTLSCSPISGHRSVSWYQQTPGQGLQFLFEYFSETQRNKGNFPGRFSGRQFSNSRSEMNVSTLELGDSALYLCASSSLAGEGEQFFGPGTRLTVL.

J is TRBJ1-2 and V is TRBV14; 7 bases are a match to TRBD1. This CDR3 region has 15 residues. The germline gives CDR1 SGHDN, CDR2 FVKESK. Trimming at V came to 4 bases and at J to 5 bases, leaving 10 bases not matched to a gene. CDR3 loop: CASSLVTGFGYGYTF. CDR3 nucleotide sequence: TGTGCCAGCAGCCTAGTGACAGGGTTTGGTTATGGCTACACCTTC.

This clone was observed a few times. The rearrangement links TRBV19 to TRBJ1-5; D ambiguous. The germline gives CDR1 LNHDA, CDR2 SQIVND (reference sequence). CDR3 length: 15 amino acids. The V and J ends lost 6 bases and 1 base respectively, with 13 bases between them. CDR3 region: CASRPLHMSNQPQHF. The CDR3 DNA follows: TGTGCCAGTAGACCCCTCCACATGAGCAATCAGCCCCAGCATTTT.

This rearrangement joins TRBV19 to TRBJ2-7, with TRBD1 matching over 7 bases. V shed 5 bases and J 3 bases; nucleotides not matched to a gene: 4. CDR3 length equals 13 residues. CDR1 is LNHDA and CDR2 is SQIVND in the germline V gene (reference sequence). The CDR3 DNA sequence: TGTGCCAGTAGTCCGACAGGGTTCTACGAGCAGTACTTC. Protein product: CASSPTGFYEQYF.

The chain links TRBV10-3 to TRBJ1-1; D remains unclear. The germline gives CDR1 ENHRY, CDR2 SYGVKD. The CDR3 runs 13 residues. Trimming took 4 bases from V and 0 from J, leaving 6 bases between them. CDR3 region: CAISVTLNTEAFF. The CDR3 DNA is TGTGCCATCAGTGTAACATTGAACACTGAAGCTTTCTTT.

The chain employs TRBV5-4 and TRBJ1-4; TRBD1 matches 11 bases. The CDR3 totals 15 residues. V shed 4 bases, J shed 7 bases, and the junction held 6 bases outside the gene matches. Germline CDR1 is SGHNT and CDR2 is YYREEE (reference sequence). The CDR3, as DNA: TGTGCCAGCAGCGTGGGGGGGACAGGGGGTGAAAAACTGTTTTTT. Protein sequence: CASSVGGTGGEKLFF.

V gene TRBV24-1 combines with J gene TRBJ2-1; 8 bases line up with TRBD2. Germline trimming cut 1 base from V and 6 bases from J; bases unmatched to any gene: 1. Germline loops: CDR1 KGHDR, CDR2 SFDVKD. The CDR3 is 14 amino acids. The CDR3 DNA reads TGTGCCACCAGTGATTTACGGGAGGGCAATGAGCAGTTCTTC. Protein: CATSDLREGNEQFF.

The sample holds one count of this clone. The CDR3 coding sequence is TGTGCCAGCAGCCAAGATTCAGTTTCCCGATATGGCTACACCTTC. Translated: CASSQDSVSRYGYTF. The gene calls are TRBV3-1 (or the pseudogene TRBV3-2) and TRBJ1-2; D is unclear. Germline CDR1 is LGHDT and CDR2 is YNNKEL (reference sequence). This CDR3 has 15 residues. V was shortened by 0 bases and J by 5 bases, with 13 bases between the two germline ends.

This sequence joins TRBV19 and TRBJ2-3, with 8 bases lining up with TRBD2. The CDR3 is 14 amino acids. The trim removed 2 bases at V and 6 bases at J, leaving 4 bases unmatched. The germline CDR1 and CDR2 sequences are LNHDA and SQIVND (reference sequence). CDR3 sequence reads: CASSIRGRIDTQYF. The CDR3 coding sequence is TGTGCCAGTAGTATACGCGGGAGGATTGATACGCAGTATTTT.

The CDR3 region has the DNA TGTGCCAGCAGCTTAAAACTAGCGGGGAGTGCGGAGACCCAGTACTTC. This encodes CASSLKLAGSAETQYF. The V gene is TRBV7-2, the J gene TRBJ2-5, with 10 positions matching TRBD2. The germline CDR1 and CDR2 sequences are SGHTA and FQGNSA. The CDR3 is made up of 16 amino acids. Germline trimming cut 2 bases from V and 5 bases from J; bases unmatched to any gene: 8.

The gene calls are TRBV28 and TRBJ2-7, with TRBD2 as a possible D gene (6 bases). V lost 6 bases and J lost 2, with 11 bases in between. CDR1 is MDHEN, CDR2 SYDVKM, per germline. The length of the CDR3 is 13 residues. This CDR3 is CASSSGTPYEQYF. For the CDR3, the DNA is TGTGCCAGCAGCTCCGGGACTCCCTACGAGCAGTACTTC. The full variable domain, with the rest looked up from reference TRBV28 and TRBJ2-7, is DVKVTQSSRYLVKRTGEKVFLECVQDMDHENMFWYRQDPGLGLRLIYFSYDVKMKEKGDIPEGYSVSREKKERFSLILESASTNQTSMYLCASSSGTPYEQYFGPGTRLTVT.

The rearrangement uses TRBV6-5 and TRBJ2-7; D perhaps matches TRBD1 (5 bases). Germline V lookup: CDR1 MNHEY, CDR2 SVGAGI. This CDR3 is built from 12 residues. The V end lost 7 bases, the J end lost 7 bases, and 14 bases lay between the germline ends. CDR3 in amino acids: CASNPPGREQYV. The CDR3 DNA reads TGTGCCAGCAACCCCCCAGGGCGGGAGCAGTACGTC.

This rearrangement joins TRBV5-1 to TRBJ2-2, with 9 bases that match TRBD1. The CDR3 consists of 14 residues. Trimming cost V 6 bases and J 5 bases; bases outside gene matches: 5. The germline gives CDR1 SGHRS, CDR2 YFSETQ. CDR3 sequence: CASTRTGETGELFF. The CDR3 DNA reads TGCGCCAGCACCAGGACAGGGGAGACCGGGGAGCTGTTTTTT.

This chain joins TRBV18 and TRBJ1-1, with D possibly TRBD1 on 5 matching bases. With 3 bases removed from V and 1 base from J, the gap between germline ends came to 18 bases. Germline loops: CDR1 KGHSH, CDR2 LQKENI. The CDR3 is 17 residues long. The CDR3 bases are TGTGCCAGCTCACCGGCGCTGCAGGGAGCGGGGAACACTGAAGCTTTCTTT. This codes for CASSPALQGAGNTEAFF.

CDR3 loop: CASSRGGDQETQYF. The CDR3, as DNA: TGTGCCAGCAGCCGAGGGGGGGACCAAGAGACCCAGTACTTC. The J gene is TRBJ2-5, the V gene TRBV7-8; D is perhaps TRBD2 (7 bases). Per the germline V gene, CDR1 is SGHVS and CDR2 is FQNEAQ. The CDR3 length is 14 residues. The V gene lost 5 bases and the J gene lost 0 bases, with 10 bases spanning the gap.

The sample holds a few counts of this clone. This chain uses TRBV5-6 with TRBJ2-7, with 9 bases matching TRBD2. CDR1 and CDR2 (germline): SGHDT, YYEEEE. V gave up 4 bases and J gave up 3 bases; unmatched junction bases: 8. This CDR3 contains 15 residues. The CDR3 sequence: CASSPIAGANYEQYV. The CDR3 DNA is TGTGCCAGCAGCCCAATAGCGGGAGCGAACTACGAGCAGTACGTC.

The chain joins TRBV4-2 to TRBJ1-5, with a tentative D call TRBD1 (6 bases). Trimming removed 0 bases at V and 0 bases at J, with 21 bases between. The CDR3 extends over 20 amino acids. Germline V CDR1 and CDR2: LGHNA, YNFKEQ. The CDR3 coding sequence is TGTGCCAGCAGCCAAGATCTGTTTCCGGAATGGGGACATAGCAATCAGCCCCAGCATTTT. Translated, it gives CASSQDLFPEWGHSNQPQHF.

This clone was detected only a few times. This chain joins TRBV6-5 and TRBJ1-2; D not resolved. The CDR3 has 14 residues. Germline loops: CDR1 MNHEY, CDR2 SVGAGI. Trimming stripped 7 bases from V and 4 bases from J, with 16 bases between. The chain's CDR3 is CASKADFPTYGYTF. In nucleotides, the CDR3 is TGTGCCAGCAAGGCGGACTTCCCTACCTATGGCTACACCTTC.

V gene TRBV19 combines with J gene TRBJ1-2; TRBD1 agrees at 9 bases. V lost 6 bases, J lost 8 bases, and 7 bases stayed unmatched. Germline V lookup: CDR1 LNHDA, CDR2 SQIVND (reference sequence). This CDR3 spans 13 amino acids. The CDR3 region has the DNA TGTGCCAGTAGCCTACAGGGGGCGAGGGGCTACACCTTC. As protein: CASSLQGARGYTF.

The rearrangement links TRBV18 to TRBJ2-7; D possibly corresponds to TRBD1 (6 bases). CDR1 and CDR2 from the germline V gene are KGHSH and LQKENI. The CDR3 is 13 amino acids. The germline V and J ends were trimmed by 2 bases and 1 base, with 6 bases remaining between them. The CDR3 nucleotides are TGTGCCAGCTCACCAGGACAGTCCTACGAGCAGTACGTC. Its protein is CASSPGQSYEQYV.

The CDR3 bases are TGTGCCAGCAGCCCCAGCTCTGGAAACACCATATATTTT. Translation: CASSPSSGNTIYF. The chain uses TRBV7-3 and TRBJ1-3, with no clear D. Deletions cut 5 bases from V and 0 bases from J, with 5 bases between. The V gene's germline CDR1 is SGHTA and CDR2 FQGTGA. The CDR3 has 13 residues.

The CDR3 here is CASSLNGAGVTDTQYF. In DNA form, the CDR3 reads TGCGCCAGCAGCTTGAATGGTGCAGGCGTAACAGATACGCAGTATTTT. The rearrangement links TRBV5-1 to TRBJ2-3; the D is unclear. The length of the CDR3 is 16 residues. V dropped 1 base and J dropped 3 bases, with 15 bases sitting between them. The germline gives CDR1 SGHRS, CDR2 YFSETQ. Looking up the rest from reference TRBV5-1 and TRBJ2-3 gives the full variable domain: KAGVTQTPRYLIKTRGQQVTLSCSPISGHRSVSWYQQTPGQGLQFLFEYFSETQRNKGNFPGRFSGRQFSNSRSEMNVSTLELGDSALYLCASSLNGAGVTDTQYFGPGTRLTVL.

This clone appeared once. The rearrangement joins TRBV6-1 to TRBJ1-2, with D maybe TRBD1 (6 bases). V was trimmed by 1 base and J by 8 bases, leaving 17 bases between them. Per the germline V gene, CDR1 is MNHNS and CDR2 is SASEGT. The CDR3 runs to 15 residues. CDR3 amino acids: CASSEVGGGGFGYTF. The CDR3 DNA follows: TGTGCCAGCAGTGAAGTTGGGGGGGGCGGATTCGGCTACACCTTC.

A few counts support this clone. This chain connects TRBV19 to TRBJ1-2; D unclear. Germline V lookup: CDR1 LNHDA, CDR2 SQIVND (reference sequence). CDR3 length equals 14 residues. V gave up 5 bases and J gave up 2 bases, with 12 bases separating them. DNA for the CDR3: TGTGCCAGTAGTCAGGACGGGGTAAACTATGGCTACACCTTC. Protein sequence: CASSQDGVNYGYTF. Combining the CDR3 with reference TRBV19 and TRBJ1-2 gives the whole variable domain DGGITQSPKYLFRKEGQNVTLSCEQNLNHDAMYWYRQDPGQGLRLIYYSQIVNDFQKGDIAEGYSVSREKKESFPLTVTSAQKNPTAFYLCASSQDGVNYGYTFGSGTRLTVV.

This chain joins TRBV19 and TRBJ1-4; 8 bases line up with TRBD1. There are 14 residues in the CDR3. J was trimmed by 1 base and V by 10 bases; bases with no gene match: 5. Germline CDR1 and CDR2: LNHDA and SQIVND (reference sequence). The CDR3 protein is CATADRGTNEKLFF. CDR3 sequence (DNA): TGTGCCACCGCAGACAGGGGAACTAATGAAAAACTGTTTTTT.

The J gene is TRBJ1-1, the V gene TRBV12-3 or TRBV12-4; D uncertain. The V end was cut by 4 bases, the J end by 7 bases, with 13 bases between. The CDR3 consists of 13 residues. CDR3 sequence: CASSSSGTHEAFF. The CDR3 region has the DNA TGTGCCAGCAGTTCCTCGGGTACTCATGAAGCTTTCTTT.

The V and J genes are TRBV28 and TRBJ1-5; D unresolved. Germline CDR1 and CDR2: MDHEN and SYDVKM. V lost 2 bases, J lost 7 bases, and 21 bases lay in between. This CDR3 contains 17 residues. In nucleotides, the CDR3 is TGTGCCAGCAGTTTACGAGGTACAGCCATCGGGAGGCAGCCCCAGCATTTT. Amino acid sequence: CASSLRGTAIGRQPQHF.

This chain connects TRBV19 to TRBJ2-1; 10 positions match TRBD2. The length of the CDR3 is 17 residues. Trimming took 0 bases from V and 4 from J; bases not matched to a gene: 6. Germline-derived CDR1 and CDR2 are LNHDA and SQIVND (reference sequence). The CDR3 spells CASSIDPLAGAYNEQFF. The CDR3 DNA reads TGTGCCAGTAGTATAGATCCTCTAGCGGGGGCGTACAATGAGCAGTTCTTC.